The 30 T cell receptor beta chains below come from one sample, sequenced in a study of T cell repertoires in cytomegalovirus infection. TCRdb reprocessed the reads via MiXCR and lists one record per CDR3 protein. Of 640,000 or so distinct CDR3 sequences listed, around 31% are singletons. Their recognized antigens are unknown. The sample in question was cultured PBMCs, obtained from culture after CMV antigen stimulation. These receptors all come from a human donor in good health (CMV status not recorded). Some clones in this sample may be carry-over from other donors' samples.

CDR3 in amino acids: CASRRENYGYTF. The CDR3 DNA reads as TGTGCCAGCAGGAGGGAAAACTATGGCTACACCTTC. The genes are TRBV12-3 or TRBV12-4 and TRBJ1-2, with unresolved D. Trimming took off 6 bases at V and 2 bases at J, with 7 bases between the two ends. The CDR3 spans 12 residues.

This clonotype was recorded at least ten times. The rearrangement uses TRBV7-2 and TRBJ2-1, with D perhaps matching TRBD1 (5 bases). The CDR3 runs 12 residues. From germline, CDR1 is SGHTA and CDR2 FQGNSA. V was trimmed by 5 bases and J by 6 bases, leaving 8 bases between them. CDR3 bases: TGTGCCAGCAGCCGAACAGGCAATGAGCAGTTCTTC. Protein product: CASSRTGNEQFF.

This clonotype was recorded a few times. The chain recombines TRBV12-3 or TRBV12-4 with TRBJ2-5; D is unclear. The CDR3 totals 14 residues. Trimming left V 1 base short and J 5 bases short, with 11 bases between. In DNA form, the CDR3 reads TGTGCCAGCAGTTTAGGCCCGTCCCCGGAGACCCAGTACTTC. The encoded protein is CASSLGPSPETQYF.

This chain links TRBV18 with TRBJ1-2; D not resolved. The CDR3 runs to 14 residues. Deletions cut 1 base from V and 4 bases from J, with 10 bases between. Germline lookup yields CDR1 KGHSH and CDR2 LQKENI. The DNA for the CDR3 is TGTGCCAGCTCACCACGACTGGGTGGCTATGGCTACACCTTC. Protein product: CASSPRLGGYGYTF. Complete variable domain (other parts from reference TRBV18 and TRBJ1-2): NAGVMQNPRHLVRRRGQEARLRCSPMKGHSHVYWYRQLPEEGLKFMVYLQKENIIDESGMPKERFSAEFPKEGPSILRIQQVVRGDSAAYFCASSPRLGGYGYTFGSGTRLTVV.

The V call is TRBV6-1, the J call TRBJ2-2; TRBD2 might be the D (6 bases). Trimming took off 8 bases at V and 1 base at J, with 14 bases between the two ends. The CDR3 consists of 15 residues. Germline-derived CDR1 and CDR2 are MNHNS and SASEGT. This chain's CDR3 is CASPYRDWNTGELFF. In DNA form, the CDR3 reads TGTGCCAGCCCCTACCGGGACTGGAACACCGGGGAGCTGTTTTTT.

The chain has TRBV7-8 and TRBJ1-3, with D possibly being TRBD1 (5 bases). V lost 4 bases and J lost 3, with 13 bases in between. Germline V gene lookup returns CDR1 SGHVS and CDR2 FQNEAQ. The CDR3 is 15 amino acids. The CDR3 reads CASSYSGLGGNTIYF. CDR3 in DNA: TGTGCCAGCAGCTATTCAGGGTTAGGTGGAAACACCATATATTTT.

The CDR3 loop reads CASSLGDTTEAFF. CDR3 DNA: TGCGCCAGCAGCTTGGGGGACACAACTGAAGCTTTCTTT. The J gene is TRBJ1-1, the V gene TRBV5-1; possible D gene TRBD1, 6 bases. CDR3 length: 13 amino acids. Trimming took 0 bases from V and 5 from J, leaving 8 bases between them. Germline V gene lookup returns CDR1 SGHRS and CDR2 YFSETQ.

In regard to this clonotype: One end of the junction is discordant with germline, which a read error may explain. This chain connects TRBV13 to TRBJ1-4, with 8 bases that match TRBD1. In germline, CDR1 is PRHDT, CDR2 FYEKMQ (reference sequence). The CDR3 length is 16 residues. The CDR3 region is CASSSGGTGTALGLFF. Here the CDR3 DNA reads TGCGCCAGCAGCAGCGGCGGGACAGGAACCGCGTTGGGACTGTTTTTT. The entire variable domain, with the rest obtained from reference TRBV13 and TRBJ1-4, is as follows: AAGVIQSPRHLIKEKRETATLKCYPIPRHDTVYWYQQGPGQDPQFLISFYEKMQSDKGSIPDRFSAQQFSDYHSELNMSSLELGDSALYFCASSSGGTGTALGLFFGSGTQLSVL.

This rearrangement joins TRBV29-1 to TRBJ2-3; 10 positions match TRBD2. Per the germline V gene, CDR1 is SQVTM and CDR2 is ANQGSEA. The CDR3 consists of 12 residues. Trimming at V came to 8 bases and at J to 6 bases, leaving 5 bases not matched to a gene. The CDR3 nucleotides are TGCAGCACCGGACTAGCGGCCGATACGCAGTATTTT. It is translated as CSTGLAADTQYF.

This clonotype was recorded a few times. The chain carries TRBV7-9 and TRBJ2-2, with 10 bases that match TRBD2. V lost 5 bases and J lost 1; bases outside the gene matches: 4. Germline V gene lookup returns CDR1 SEHNR and CDR2 FQNEAQ (reference sequence). This CDR3 is 16 amino acids long. CDR3 sequence (DNA): TGTGCCAGCAGCCCCACTAGCGGGAAGAACACCGGGGAGCTGTTTTTT. As protein: CASSPTSGKNTGELFF. Full variable domain (rest looked up from reference TRBV7-9 and TRBJ2-2): DTGVSQNPRHKITKRGQNVTFRCDPISEHNRLYWYRQTLGQGPEFLTYFQNEAQLEKSRLLSDRFSAERPKGSFSTLEIQRTEQGDSAMYLCASSPTSGKNTGELFFGEGSRLTVL.

This chain links TRBV6-1 with TRBJ1-1; 7 bases map to TRBD1. Germline V gene data show CDR1 as MNHNS and CDR2 as SASEGT. Trimming took 2 bases from V and 1 from J; bases not matched to a gene: 4. This CDR3 has 15 amino acids. The chain's CDR3 is CASSERRQGNTEAFF. CDR3 in DNA: TGTGCCAGCAGTGAAAGGCGACAGGGGAACACTGAAGCTTTCTTT.

The gene calls are TRBV6-6 and TRBJ2-1; TRBD2 might be the D (6 bases). CDR3 length equals 18 residues. The germline V gene encodes CDR1 MNHNY and CDR2 SVGAGI (reference sequence). V was clipped by 0 bases and J by 3 bases, with 18 bases between them. CDR3 coding DNA: TGTGCCAGCAGTTACTCGATCTTGGATTCTAGCGACTACAATGAGCAGTTCTTC. It translates to CASSYSILDSSDYNEQFF.

The CDR3 reads CAISDSGGGNTEAFF. The CDR3 DNA reads as TGTGCCATCAGTGATTCAGGGGGCGGGAATACTGAAGCTTTCTTT. This chain connects TRBV10-3 to TRBJ1-1, with 8 bases identical to TRBD1. The CDR3 spans 15 residues. The germline CDR1 and CDR2 sequences are ENHRY and SYGVKD. J gave up 5 bases and V 3 bases, and 8 bases lay outside the gene matches.

This clonotype was recorded at least ten times. The CDR3 region is CASSLARAKNIQYF. The CDR3 coding sequence is TGTGCCAGCAGCTTGGCCCGAGCCAAAAACATTCAGTACTTC. The J gene is TRBJ2-4, the V gene TRBV7-2; D remains ambiguous. The CDR3 extends over 14 amino acids. CDR1 SGHTA and CDR2 FQGNSA come from the germline V gene. Deletions cut 3 bases from V and 0 bases from J, with 6 bases between.

This clonotype came up many times. The chain recombines TRBV7-6 with TRBJ2-1, with TRBD1 matching 7 bases. V lost 3 bases to trimming and J lost 4 bases; unmatched junction nucleotides: 6. The germline gives CDR1 SGHVS, CDR2 FNYEAQ. The CDR3 length is 15 residues. The CDR3 nucleotides are TGTGCCAGCAGCTTTTTAGGGGGCACTTACAATGAGCAGTTCTTC. It is translated as CASSFLGGTYNEQFF.

A few counts support this clonotype. The chain employs TRBV12-3 or TRBV12-4 and TRBJ1-5, with TRBD1 identical over 8 bases. J gave up 3 bases and V 7 bases, and 5 bases lay outside the gene matches. The CDR3 covers 14 residues. In nucleotides, the CDR3 is TGTGCCAGCACCAACAGGGGGGACAATCAGCCCCAGCATTTT. The encoded protein is CASTNRGDNQPQHF.

The chain has TRBV19 and TRBJ2-1, with TRBD2 matching over 11 bases. Germline CDR1 LNHDA, CDR2 SQIVND (reference sequence). The CDR3 has 18 amino acids. With V trimmed by 3 bases and J by 2 bases, 9 bases remained unmatched. The CDR3 here is CASSIRSGRAVPYNEQFF. CDR3 nucleotide sequence: TGTGCCAGTAGTATCCGTAGCGGGAGGGCGGTCCCCTACAATGAGCAGTTCTTC.

The CDR3 reads CATSRDLGGRADTQYF. CDR3 DNA: TGTGCCACCAGCAGAGATCTGGGCGGGAGGGCAGATACGCAGTATTTT. This chain connects TRBV15 to TRBJ2-3, with 9 bases lining up with TRBD2. The CDR3 is 16 residues long. The junction had 5 bases not matched to a gene; V was cut back by 0 bases and J by 4 bases. Per the germline V gene, CDR1 is LNHNV and CDR2 is YYDKDF (reference sequence).

This clonotype was observed a handful of times. The genes are TRBV15 and TRBJ2-1; D unresolved. Germline V gives CDR1 LNHNV, CDR2 YYDKDF (reference sequence). This CDR3 has 12 residues. V shed 4 bases and J shed 5 bases, with 6 bases lying between them. The CDR3 loop reads CATSNRHNEQFF. The CDR3 DNA follows: TGTGCCACCAGCAATCGGCACAATGAGCAGTTCTTC.

This chain connects TRBV4-3 to TRBJ2-4; 12 bases map to TRBD2. Germline CDR1 and CDR2: LGHNA and YSLEER. The CDR3 spans 17 residues. After removal of 3 bases from V and 2 bases from J, the junction contained 5 bases not matched to a gene. The CDR3 here is CASSQPTSGRTKNIQYF. The CDR3 nucleotides read TGCGCCAGCAGCCAGCCGACTAGCGGGAGAACCAAAAACATTCAGTACTTC.

This chain connects TRBV12-3 or TRBV12-4 to TRBJ1-5, with D possibly being TRBD1 (5 bases). This CDR3 comprises 13 residues. Trimming cost V 7 bases and J 4 bases, with 11 bases left between them. CDR3 coding DNA: TGTGCCAGCAACCTGGGGGAGAATCAGCCCCAGCATTTT. Protein product: CASNLGENQPQHF.

This clonotype showed up just a few times. V gene TRBV19 combines with J gene TRBJ1-5; 9 nucleotides match TRBD1. The CDR3 contains 17 residues. CDR1 is LNHDA and CDR2 is SQIVND in the germline V gene (reference sequence). V was pared by 4 bases and J by 2 bases, with 9 bases of the junction left unmatched. For the CDR3, the DNA is TGTGCCAGTAGTACCGCCTGGGGACAGGGCGGCAATCAGCCCCAGCATTTT. The encoded protein is CASSTAWGQGGNQPQHF.

This clonotype has ten or more counts. The genes are TRBV7-2 and TRBJ2-5; possibly TRBD1 for D (7 bases). Germline CDR1 reads SGHTA; CDR2 reads FQGNSA. V gave up 2 bases and J gave up 5 bases, with 12 bases separating them. The length of the CDR3 is 14 residues. The CDR3 loop is CASSLQAGGETQYF. The DNA of the CDR3 is TGTGCCAGCAGCTTACAGGCAGGGGGGGAGACCCAGTACTTC. The full variable domain, with the rest looked up from reference TRBV7-2 and TRBJ2-5, is GAGVSQSPSNKVTEKGKDVELRCDPISGHTALYWYRQSLGQGLEFLIYFQGNSAPDKSGLPSDRFSAERTGGSVSTLTIQRTQQEDSAVYLCASSLQAGGETQYFGPGTRLLVL.

This clonotype has only a few counts. DNA for the CDR3: TGTGCCAGCAGTTTTGTCGGTCTAGCGGAGACCCAGTACTTC. This encodes CASSFVGLAETQYF. This chain joins TRBV12-3 or TRBV12-4 and TRBJ2-5, with D perhaps TRBD2 (6 bases). The CDR3 has 14 residues. V was shortened by 3 bases and J by 5 bases, with 13 bases between the two germline ends.

This clonotype was counted ten times or more. The chain is built from TRBV11-2 and TRBJ2-1; D unclear. Per the germline V gene, CDR1 is SGHAT and CDR2 is FQNNGV. CDR3 length equals 13 residues. V was pared by 5 bases and J by 5 bases, with 10 bases between. The CDR3 nucleotides read TGTGCCAGCAGCCTCGGACCAAACAATGAGCAGTTCTTC. This codes for CASSLGPNNEQFF.

This clonotype was recorded a few times. This sequence joins TRBV20-1 and TRBJ2-3; TRBD1 matches at 9 bases. The CDR3 totals 16 residues. Unmatched junction bases numbered 13, after V lost 3 bases and J lost 6 bases. Per the germline V gene, CDR1 is DFQATT and CDR2 is SNEGSKA (reference sequence). The CDR3 here is CSASPADRGISDTQYF. CDR3 in DNA: TGCAGTGCTAGTCCCGCGGACAGGGGTATATCGGATACGCAGTATTTT.

CDR3 amino acids: CASSVRPATDTQYF. Written as DNA, the CDR3 is TGTGCCAGCTCTGTTCGGCCGGCCACAGATACGCAGTATTTT. The rearrangement joins TRBV12-3 or TRBV12-4 to TRBJ2-3; D gene unclear. Trimming cost V 8 bases and J 2 bases, with 14 bases left between them. This CDR3 spans 14 amino acids.

The V and J genes are TRBV6-1 and TRBJ2-7; D ambiguous. The CDR3 runs to 12 residues. Trimming removed 2 bases at V and 4 bases at J, with 6 bases between. Germline CDR1 is MNHNS and CDR2 is SASEGT. CDR3 nucleotides: TGTGCCAGCAGTGAAACGAGGTACGAGCAGTACTTC. Its protein is CASSETRYEQYF.

The chain couples TRBV7-9 to TRBJ2-5, with a tentative D call TRBD1 (5 bases). The ends were cut back, 5 bases at V and 5 bases at J, with 12 bases in the middle. Germline V lookup: CDR1 SEHNR, CDR2 FQNEAQ (reference sequence). The CDR3 consists of 13 residues. CDR3 nucleotides: TGTGCCAGCAGCCATGACAGACGGGAGACCCAGTACTTC. Protein: CASSHDRRETQYF.

The rearrangement links TRBV5-5 to TRBJ1-1; D unclear. In germline, CDR1 is SGHKS, CDR2 YYEKEE (reference sequence). The CDR3 runs 12 residues. Between the trimmed V and J ends, which lost 1 base and 7 bases, there was a span of 8 bases. Here the CDR3 reads CASSLRHHEAFF. The CDR3 DNA follows: TGTGCCAGCAGCTTGCGACACCATGAAGCTTTCTTT. Full variable domain (remainder filled in from reference TRBV5-5 and TRBJ1-1): DAGVTQSPTHLIKTRGQQVTLRCSPISGHKSVSWYQQVLGQGPQFIFQYYEKEERGRGNFPDRFSARQFPNYSSELNVNALLLGDSALYLCASSLRHHEAFFGQGTRLTVV.